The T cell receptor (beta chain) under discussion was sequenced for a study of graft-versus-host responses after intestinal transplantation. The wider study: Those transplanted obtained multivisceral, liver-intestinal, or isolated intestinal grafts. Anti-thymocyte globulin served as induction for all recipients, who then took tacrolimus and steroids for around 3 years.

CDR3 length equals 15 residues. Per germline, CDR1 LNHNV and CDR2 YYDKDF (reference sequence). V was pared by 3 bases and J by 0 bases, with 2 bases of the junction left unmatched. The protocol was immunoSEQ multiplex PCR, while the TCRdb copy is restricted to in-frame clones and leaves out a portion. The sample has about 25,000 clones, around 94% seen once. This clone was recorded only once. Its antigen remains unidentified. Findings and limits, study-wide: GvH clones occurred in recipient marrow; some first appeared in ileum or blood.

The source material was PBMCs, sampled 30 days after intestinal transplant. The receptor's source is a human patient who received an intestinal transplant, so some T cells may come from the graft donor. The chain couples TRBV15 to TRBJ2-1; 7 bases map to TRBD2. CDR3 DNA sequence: TGTGCCACCAGCAGGGCTAGCGGCTCCTACAATGAGCAGTTCTTC. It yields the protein CATSRASGSYNEQFF.